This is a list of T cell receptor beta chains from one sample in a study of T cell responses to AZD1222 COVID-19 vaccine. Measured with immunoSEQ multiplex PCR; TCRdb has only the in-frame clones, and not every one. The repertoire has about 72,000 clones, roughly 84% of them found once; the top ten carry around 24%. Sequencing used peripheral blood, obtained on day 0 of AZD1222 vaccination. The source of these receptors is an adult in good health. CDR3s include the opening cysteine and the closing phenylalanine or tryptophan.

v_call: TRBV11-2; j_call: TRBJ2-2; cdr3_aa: CASSLDRGSGELFF
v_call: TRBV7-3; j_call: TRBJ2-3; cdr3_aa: CASSLGPASSTDTQYF
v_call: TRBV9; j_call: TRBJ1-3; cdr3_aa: CASSVGYGGTVGNTIYF
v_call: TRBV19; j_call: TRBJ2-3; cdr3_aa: CASSKEEGHTDTQYF
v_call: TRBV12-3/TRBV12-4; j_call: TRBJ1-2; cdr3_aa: CASSFFLSEGYTF
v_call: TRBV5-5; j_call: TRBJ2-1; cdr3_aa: CASSRKGNEQFF
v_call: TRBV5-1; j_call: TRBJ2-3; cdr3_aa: CASSLWASGATDTQYF
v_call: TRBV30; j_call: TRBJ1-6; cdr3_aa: CAWSVGVEASPLHF
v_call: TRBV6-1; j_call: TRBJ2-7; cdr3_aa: CASSDDRATYEQYF
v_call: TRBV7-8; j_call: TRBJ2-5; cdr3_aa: CASSLGAERGGTQYF
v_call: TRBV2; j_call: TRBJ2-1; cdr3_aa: CASSPLTLAGGRNEQFF
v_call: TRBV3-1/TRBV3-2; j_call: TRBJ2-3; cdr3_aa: CASSRRAGDGDTQYF
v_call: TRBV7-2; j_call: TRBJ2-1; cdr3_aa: CASSSRGGSEVNEQFF
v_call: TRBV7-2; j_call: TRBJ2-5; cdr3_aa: CASSFSSGGAGGETQYF
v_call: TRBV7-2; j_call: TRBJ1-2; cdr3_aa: CASSLGTGEDGYTF
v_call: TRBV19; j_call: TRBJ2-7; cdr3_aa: CASSRDQYEQYF
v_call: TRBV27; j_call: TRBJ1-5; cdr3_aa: CASSGKPGAQPQHF
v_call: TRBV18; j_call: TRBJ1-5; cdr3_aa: CASSPDRGGQPQHF